Presented here are 20 T cell receptor beta chains from one specimen sequenced in a study of OX40 agonist ivuxolimab in advanced cancers. Here immunoSEQ multiplex PCR was the method, and the copy in TCRdb shows in-frame clones only, minus some. The data contain 25,000 to 30,000 clones, 85% of them seen just once; the ten biggest clones take up about a quarter. The sequenced sample was CD4+ or CD8+ T cells sorted from blood, obtained in a trial of the OX40 agonist ivuxolimab. The receptors stem from an adult with an advanced solid tumor such as melanoma, head and neck, liver or kidney cancer.

This clone rates as large. The J gene is TRBJ1-2, the V gene TRBV19, with D unclear. The CDR3 runs 14 residues. CDR1 is LNHDA, CDR2 SQIVND, per germline (reference sequence). Between the trimmed V and J ends, which lost 1 base and 1 base, there was a span of 7 bases. Here the CDR3 DNA reads TGTGCCAGTAGTATAGTGGGGAATAACTATGGCTACACCTTC. It translates to CASSIVGNNYGYTF.

The chain uses TRBV7-8 and TRBJ2-7; 7 bases agree with TRBD2. Germline-derived CDR1 and CDR2 are SGHVS and FQNEAQ. This CDR3 region has 14 residues. The trim removed 0 bases at V and 6 bases at J, leaving 5 bases unmatched. CDR3 nucleotides: TGTGCCAGCAGCTTAGCGGGGGGGGATGGCGAGCAGTACTTC. This encodes CASSLAGGDGEQYF.

V is TRBV30 and J is TRBJ2-4; 7 nucleotides line up with TRBD1. The V and J ends lost 2 bases and 7 bases, in that order; junction bases with no gene match: 2. Germline-derived CDR1 and CDR2 are GTSNPN and SVGIG (reference sequence). The CDR3 has 12 residues. In DNA form, the CDR3 reads TGTGCCTGGAGTTCGACAGGGAACATTCAGTACTTC. This gives the protein CAWSSTGNIQYF.

This chain connects TRBV7-9 to TRBJ1-5, with 9 bases matching TRBD1. Germline CDR1 reads SEHNR; CDR2 reads FQNEAQ (reference sequence). CDR3 length equals 15 residues. The junction had 6 bases not matched to a gene; V was cut back by 5 bases and J by 4 bases. Here the CDR3 reads CASSRSGTGNQPQHF. Written as DNA, the CDR3 is TGTGCCAGCAGCCGTTCCGGGACAGGGAATCAGCCCCAGCATTTT.

The rearrangement joins TRBV19 to TRBJ2-2, with D perhaps given as TRBD1 or TRBD2 (5 bases each). Between the trimmed V and J ends, which lost 10 bases and 7 bases, there was a span of 19 bases. CDR1 and CDR2 (germline): LNHDA, SQIVND (reference sequence). The CDR3 has 14 amino acids. CDR3 sequence (DNA): TGTGCCACGGAGAGGGGCCCGCGGTACGGGGAGCTGTTTTTT. Translating gives CATERGPRYGELFF.

For the CDR3, the DNA is TGTGCCAGCAGCGCGGGACTGGTCGGGGAGCTGTTTTTT. It is translated as CASSAGLVGELFF. The chain links TRBV7-7 to TRBJ2-2; tentatively, D is TRBD2 (6 bases). V shed 5 bases and J shed 7 bases, with 11 bases lying between them. Germline V gene sequence: CDR1 SSHAT, CDR2 FNYEAQ (reference sequence). CDR3 size: 13 residues.

This chain connects TRBV29-1 to TRBJ1-2, with a tentative D call TRBD1 (6 bases). Germline V CDR1 and CDR2: SQVTM, ANQGSEA. Deletions cut 3 bases from V and 8 bases from J, with 10 bases between. This CDR3 comprises 11 residues. The CDR3 region is CSVDEQGGYTF. CDR3 bases: TGCAGCGTTGACGAACAGGGCGGCTACACCTTC. Combining the CDR3 with reference TRBV29-1 and TRBJ1-2 gives the whole variable domain SAVISQKPSRDICQRGTSLTIQCQVDSQVTMMFWYRQQPGQSLTLIATANQGSEATYESGFVIDKFPISRPNLTFSTLTVSNMSPEDSSIYLCSVDEQGGYTFGSGTRLTVV.

This chain links TRBV13 with TRBJ2-5; 11 bases line up with TRBD2. The CDR3 runs to 15 residues. Germline V gene sequence: CDR1 PRHDT, CDR2 FYEKMQ (reference sequence). With V trimmed by 5 bases and J by 5 bases, 7 bases remained unmatched. CDR3 sequence (DNA): TGTGCCAGCAGCCCTAGCGGGAGGCCCGGGGAGACCCAGTACTTC. Its protein is CASSPSGRPGETQYF.

This clone was recorded only once. The chain recombines TRBV9 with TRBJ2-2; possible D gene TRBD2, 6 bases. The CDR3 is 16 amino acids. Trimming stripped 0 bases from V and 1 base from J, with 10 bases between. CDR1 SGDLS and CDR2 YYNGEE come from the germline V gene. The CDR3 coding sequence is TGTGCCAGCAGCGTAGATGGTAGCGGGAACACCGGGGAGCTGTTTTTT. Translated, it gives CASSVDGSGNTGELFF.

The CDR3 reads CASSDVWDTIGLNTEAFF. For the CDR3, the DNA is TGTGCCAGCAGTGACGTCTGGGATACGATCGGGCTGAACACTGAAGCTTTCTTT. J is TRBJ1-1 and V is TRBV2; D unresolved. Germline-derived CDR1 and CDR2 are SNHLY and FYNNEI. V shed 3 bases and J shed 0 bases, with 20 bases lying between them. The CDR3 has 18 amino acids.

This chain connects TRBV10-3 to TRBJ1-2; possibly TRBD1 for D (6 bases). Trimming shortened V by 7 bases and J by 6 bases, and 18 bases separated the two germline ends. The CDR3 has 14 residues. CDR1 is ENHRY and CDR2 is SYGVKD in the germline V gene. Here the CDR3 reads CAINQGGVYDGYTF. The CDR3 nucleotides are TGTGCCATCAACCAAGGGGGAGTTTACGATGGCTACACCTTC.

The rearrangement joins TRBV27 to TRBJ1-1; D is undetermined. Germline loops: CDR1 MNHEY, CDR2 SMNVEV (reference sequence). V shed 1 base and J shed 0 bases, with 12 bases lying between them. This CDR3 has 16 residues. CDR3 nucleotides: TGTGCCAGCAGTTTATATGGTTCAAGGATGAACACTGAAGCTTTCTTT. It yields the protein CASSLYGSRMNTEAFF.

The chain uses TRBV6-6 and TRBJ2-2, with D unresolved. Germline CDR1 and CDR2: MNHNY and SVGAGI (reference sequence). The CDR3 contains 13 residues. With 6 bases removed from V and 4 bases from J, the gap between germline ends came to 9 bases. The CDR3 nucleotides are TGTGCCAGCAGCCACACGGCCACCGGGGAGCTGTTTTTT. It is translated as CASSHTATGELFF.

DNA of the CDR3: TGTGCCAGCAGCTTAGCGGATCAGCCCCAGCATTTT. It translates to CASSLADQPQHF. V is TRBV7-9 and J is TRBJ1-5; the D is unclear. Trimming stripped 0 bases from V and 5 bases from J, with 2 bases between. Germline values: CDR1 SEHNR, CDR2 FQNEAQ (reference sequence). This CDR3 contains 12 residues.

This clone was seen once. V usage is TRBV2 and J usage is TRBJ2-1; D possibly corresponds to TRBD1 (5 bases). Germline CDR1 and CDR2: SNHLY and FYNNEI. V was clipped by 5 bases and J by 10 bases, with 12 bases between them. The CDR3 is 12 amino acids. CDR3 coding DNA: TGTGCCAGCAGTTCAGGGCCCAGGGAGCAGTTCTTC. Translated, it gives CASSSGPREQFF.

The chain couples TRBV19 to TRBJ1-5; D possibly corresponds to TRBD1 (5 bases). Germline values: CDR1 LNHDA, CDR2 SQIVND (reference sequence). CDR3 length: 16 amino acids. Trimming shortened V by 6 bases and J by 5 bases, and 20 bases separated the two germline ends. CDR3 nucleotide sequence: TGTGCCAGTAGCCCACCGGGCCCCCAGGGTTATCAGCCCCAGCATTTT. Its protein product is CASSPPGPQGYQPQHF.

A note on this clone: The sample has other DNA sequences that encode this CDR3 too. V is TRBV11-2 and J is TRBJ2-7, with D possibly matching TRBD2 (6 bases). The CDR3 covers 13 residues. CDR1 and CDR2 (germline): SGHAT, FQNNGV. Trimming stripped 3 bases from V and 2 bases from J, with 8 bases between. The chain's CDR3 is CASSLGGTYEQYF. In nucleotides, the CDR3 is TGTGCCAGCAGCTTGGGGGGTACCTACGAGCAGTACTTC.

V and J are TRBV19 and TRBJ1-2, with D maybe TRBD1 (5 bases). This CDR3 region has 15 residues. Germline assignment: CDR1 LNHDA and CDR2 SQIVND (reference sequence). V was clipped by 0 bases and J by 1 base, with 9 bases between them. The CDR3: CASSIDRDFNYGYTF. The CDR3 DNA sequence: TGTGCCAGTAGTATAGATCGGGACTTTAACTATGGCTACACCTTC.

This chain connects TRBV29-1 to TRBJ2-7; 9 nucleotides line up with TRBD1. With 5 bases clipped from V and 3 bases from J, the junction kept 5 bases outside the gene matches. The CDR3 runs 13 residues. Looked up from germline, CDR1 is SQVTM and CDR2 is ANQGSEA. In DNA, the CDR3 is TGCAGCGTTCGGGACAGGGATTTCTACGAGCAGTACTTC. It codes for CSVRDRDFYEQYF.

The rearrangement links TRBV7-2 to TRBJ2-3, with D possibly being TRBD1 (7 bases). Trimming left V 7 bases short and J 8 bases short, with 25 bases between. The V gene's germline CDR1 is SGHTA and CDR2 FQGNSA. The CDR3 sequence is 16 residues long. CDR3 region: CASTDRQGEETGTQYF. In DNA, the CDR3 is TGTGCCAGCACCGACCGCCAGGGGGAGGAGACCGGTACGCAGTATTTT.